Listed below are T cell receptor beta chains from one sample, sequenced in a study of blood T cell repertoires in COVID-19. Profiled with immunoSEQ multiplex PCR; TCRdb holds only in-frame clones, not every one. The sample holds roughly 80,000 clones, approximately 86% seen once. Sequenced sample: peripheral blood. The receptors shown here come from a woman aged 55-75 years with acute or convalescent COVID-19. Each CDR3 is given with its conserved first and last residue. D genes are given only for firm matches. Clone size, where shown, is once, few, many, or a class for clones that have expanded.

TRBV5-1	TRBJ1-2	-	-	TGCGCCAGCAGCTTGAATGGGGAGGCCTATGGCTACACCTTC	CASSLNGEAYGYTF
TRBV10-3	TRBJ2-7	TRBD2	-	TGTGCCATCAGGGCCGGGACTAGCGGGGGGGCGACGGACTTC	CAIRAGTSGGATDF
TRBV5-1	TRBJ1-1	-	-	TGCGCCAGCAGCTCAGGGCAGGGGTCCACTGAAGCTTTCTTT	CASSSGQGSTEAFF
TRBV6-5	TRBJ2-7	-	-	TGTGCCAGCAGTTACGTCCGGCAGGACTCCTACGAGCAGTACTTC	CASSYVRQDSYEQYF
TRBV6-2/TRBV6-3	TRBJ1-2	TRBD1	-	TGTGCCAGCAGCCCACCGGGACAGGGGTTTTATACAGATGGCTACACCTTC	CASSPPGQGFYTDGYTF
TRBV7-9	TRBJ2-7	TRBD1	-	TGTGCCAGCAGCTTAGACAGGGGTTTTTCCTCCTACGAGCAGTACTTC	CASSLDRGFSSYEQYF
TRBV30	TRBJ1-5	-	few	TGTGCCTGGAGCAGGACAGCCAGGGATCAGCCCCAGCATTTT	CAWSRTARDQPQHF
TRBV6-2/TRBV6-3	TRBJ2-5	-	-	TGTGCCAGCAGTTCAAACAGGGAGGAGACCCAGTACTTC	CASSSNREETQYF
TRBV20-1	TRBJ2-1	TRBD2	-	TGCAGTGCTAGTGTTGCGGGAGGGCACCTGGCCTTCAATGAGCAGTTCTTC	CSASVAGGHLAFNEQFF
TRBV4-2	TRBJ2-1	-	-	TGTGCCAGCAGCCTGAGCACGAGCTCCTACAATGAGCAGTTCTTC	CASSLSTSSYNEQFF
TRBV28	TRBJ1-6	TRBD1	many	TGTGCCAGCAGTCCAAAGGGACAGGGGGTATCACCCCTCCACTTT	CASSPKGQGVSPLHF
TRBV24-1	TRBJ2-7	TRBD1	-	TGTGCCACCGTCCCTGACAGGGTCCCCACTACTACCTACGAGCAGTACTTC	CATVPDRVPTTTYEQYF
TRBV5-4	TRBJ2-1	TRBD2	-	TGTGCCAACAGCTTAGGAGCGGGGAGAGGTAATGAGCAGTTCTTC	CANSLGAGRGNEQFF
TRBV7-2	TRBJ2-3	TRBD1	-	TGTGCCAGCAGCTTAGATTTCACAGGGGGCATCGGGGATACGCAGTATTTT	CASSLDFTGGIGDTQYF
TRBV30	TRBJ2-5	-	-	TGTGCCTGGAGTGGGGGGCTGGAGGAGACCCAGTACTTC	CAWSGGLEETQYF
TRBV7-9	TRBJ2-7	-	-	TGTGCCAGCAGCTTCGGGGTTGGGGTCGGGGAGCAGTACTTC	CASSFGVGVGEQYF
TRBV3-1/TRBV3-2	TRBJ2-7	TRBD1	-	TGTGCCAGCATGCCAGCGCAGGGGGCGCGCTACGAGCAGTACTTC	CASMPAQGARYEQYF
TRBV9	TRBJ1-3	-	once	TGTGCCAGCAGCCCATCCCAGGAATACACCATATATTTT	CASSPSQEYTIYF
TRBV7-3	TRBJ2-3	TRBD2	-	TGTGCCAGCAGCTTATTTGGCGGGAGTACAGATACGCAGTATTTT	CASSLFGGSTDTQYF
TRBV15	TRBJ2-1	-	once	TGTGCCACCAGCAGAGCCTTAAAGTTAGTCTACAATGAGCAGTTCTTC	CATSRALKLVYNEQFF
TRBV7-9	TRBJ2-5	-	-	TGTGCCAGCAGCCCCTGGACCGGGGAGGAGACCCAGTACTTC	CASSPWTGEETQYF
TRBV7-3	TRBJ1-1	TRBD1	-	TGTGCCAGCAGCTCGGGACAGGGGGCGCTAGCTGAAGCTTTCTTT	CASSSGQGALAEAFF
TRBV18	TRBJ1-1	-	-	TGTGCCAGCTCACCCGATTATACAGGGTCGACTGAAGCTTTCTTT	CASSPDYTGSTEAFF